This TCR beta chain was profiled in a study of CD8 T cells in ankylosing spondylitis. Whole-study findings and limits: Disease-linked clones were CD8+ and relatively rare in peripheral blood. Previously reported in reactive arthritis synovial fluid and blood were some of the motif variants. What appeared characteristic of ankylosing spondylitis blood was a TCR beta motif of 7 or 8 highly homologous variants.

Researchers built TCR beta libraries using quantitative 5'-RACE with molecular barcodes. One entry per CDR3 protein, called by TCRdb with MiXCR from the 5' RACE reads. The sample records 50,000 or so distinct CDR3 sequences, 7.4% being singletons. This clonotype came up a few times. The antigen is undetermined. V lost 0 bases, J lost 2 bases, and 8 bases stayed unmatched. This CDR3 comprises 17 residues. The germline V gene encodes CDR1 SGHKS and CDR2 YYEKEE (reference sequence). The chain combines TRBV5-5 with TRBJ2-4, with 7 bases fitting TRBD1. The receptor comes from a female donor with ankylosing spondylitis or in good health (not recorded which). Sequenced input: blood, either unsorted or a sorted T cell fraction (not recorded which). The CDR3 loop is CASSLGPFRGPKNIQYF. CDR3 sequence (DNA): TGTGCCAGCAGCTTGGGCCCGTTTAGGGGGCCCAAAAACATTCAGTACTTC.